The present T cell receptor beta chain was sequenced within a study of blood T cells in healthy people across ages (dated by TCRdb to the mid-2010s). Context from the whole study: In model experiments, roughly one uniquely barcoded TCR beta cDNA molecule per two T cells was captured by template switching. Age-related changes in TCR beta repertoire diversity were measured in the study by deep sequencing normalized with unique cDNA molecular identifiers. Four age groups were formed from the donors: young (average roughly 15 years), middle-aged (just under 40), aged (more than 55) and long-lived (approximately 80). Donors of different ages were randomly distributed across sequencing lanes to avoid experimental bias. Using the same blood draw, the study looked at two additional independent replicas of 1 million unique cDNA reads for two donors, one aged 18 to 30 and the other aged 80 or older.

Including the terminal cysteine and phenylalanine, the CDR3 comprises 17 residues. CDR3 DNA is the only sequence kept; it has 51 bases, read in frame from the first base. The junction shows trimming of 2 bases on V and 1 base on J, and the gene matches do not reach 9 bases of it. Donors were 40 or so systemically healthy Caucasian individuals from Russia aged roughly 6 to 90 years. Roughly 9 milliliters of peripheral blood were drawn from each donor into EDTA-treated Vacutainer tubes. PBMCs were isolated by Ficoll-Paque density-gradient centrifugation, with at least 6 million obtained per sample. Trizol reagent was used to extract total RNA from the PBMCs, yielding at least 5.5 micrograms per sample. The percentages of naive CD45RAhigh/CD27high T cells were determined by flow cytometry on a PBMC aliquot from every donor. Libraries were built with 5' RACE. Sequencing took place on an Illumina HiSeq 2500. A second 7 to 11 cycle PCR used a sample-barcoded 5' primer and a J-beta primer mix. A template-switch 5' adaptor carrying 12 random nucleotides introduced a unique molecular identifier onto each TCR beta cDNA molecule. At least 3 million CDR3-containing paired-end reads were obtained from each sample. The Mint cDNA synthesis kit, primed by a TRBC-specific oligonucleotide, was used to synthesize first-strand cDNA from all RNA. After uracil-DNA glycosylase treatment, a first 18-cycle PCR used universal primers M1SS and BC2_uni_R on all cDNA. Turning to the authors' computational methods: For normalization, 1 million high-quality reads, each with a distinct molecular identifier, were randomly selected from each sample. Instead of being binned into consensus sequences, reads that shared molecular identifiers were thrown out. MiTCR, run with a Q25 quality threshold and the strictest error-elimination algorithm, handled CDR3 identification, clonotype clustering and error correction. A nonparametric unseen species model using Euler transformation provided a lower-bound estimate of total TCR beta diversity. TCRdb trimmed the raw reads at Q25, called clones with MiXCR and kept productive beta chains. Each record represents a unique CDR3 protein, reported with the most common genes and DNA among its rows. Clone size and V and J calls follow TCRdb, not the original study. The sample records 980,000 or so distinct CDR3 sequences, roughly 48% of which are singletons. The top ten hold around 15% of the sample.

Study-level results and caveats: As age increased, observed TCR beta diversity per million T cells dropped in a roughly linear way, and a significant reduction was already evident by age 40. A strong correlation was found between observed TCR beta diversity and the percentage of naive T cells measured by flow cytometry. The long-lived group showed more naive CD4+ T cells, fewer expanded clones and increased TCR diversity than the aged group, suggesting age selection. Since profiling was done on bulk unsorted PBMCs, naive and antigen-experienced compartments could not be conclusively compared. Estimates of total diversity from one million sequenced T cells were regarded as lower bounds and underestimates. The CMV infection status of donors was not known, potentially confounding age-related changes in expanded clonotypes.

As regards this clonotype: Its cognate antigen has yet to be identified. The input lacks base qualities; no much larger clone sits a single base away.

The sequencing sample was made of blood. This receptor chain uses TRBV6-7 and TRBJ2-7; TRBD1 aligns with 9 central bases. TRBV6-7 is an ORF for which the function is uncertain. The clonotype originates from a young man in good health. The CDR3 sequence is CASSYNHRTGVSYEQYF. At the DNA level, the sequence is TGTGCCAGCAGTTACAATCATCGGACAGGGGTATCCTACGAGCAGTACTTC.